This T cell receptor (beta chain) was profiled in a study of cytomegalovirus exposure and HLA in healthy donors. The overall study: The early release's HLA-typed donors yielded about 85 million unique TCRs. Findings of the study overall: In a later analysis, most CMV-associated TCR beta chains appeared HLA-restricted.

The length of the CDR3 is 16 residues. With 3 bases clipped from V and 7 bases from J, the junction kept 14 bases outside the gene matches. The germline gives CDR1 LNHNV, CDR2 YYDKDF (reference sequence). Worth noting for this clone: Its antigen remains unknown.

The study ran its PCR with 60 Vbeta and 13 Jbeta primers. Sequencing used immunoSEQ multiplex PCR; TCRdb keeps in-frame clones, though not all of them. The top ten hold around 11% of the sample, which has tens of thousands of clones, 85% seen once. The clonotype comes from a female donor in good health and CMV-seronegative. Sequencing was carried out using PBMCs. This sequence joins TRBV15 and TRBJ1-2, with TRBD1 matching 7 bases. The CDR3 DNA is TGTGCCACCAGCAGTGCTCAGGACAGGCTATCGGTTGGCTACACCTTC. Protein sequence: CATSSAQDRLSVGYTF. Using reference TRBV15 and TRBJ1-2 for the parts outside the CDR3, the full variable domain is DAMVIQNPRYQVTQFGKPVTLSCSQTLNHNVMYWYQQKSSQAPKLLFHYYDKDFNNEADTPDNFQSRRPNTSFCFLDIRSPGLGDTAMYLCATSSAQDRLSVGYTFGSGTRLTVV.